These 29 T cell receptor beta chains came from one sample sequenced in a study of T cell responses to AZD1222 COVID-19 vaccine. TCRdb's table, derived via immunoSEQ multiplex PCR, lists solely in-frame clones and lacks some. The profile shows 99,000 or so clones, 93% of them singletons. The sample consisted of peripheral blood, taken on day 0 of AZD1222 vaccination. These receptors were collected from an adult in good health.

This sequence joins TRBV18 and TRBJ1-2; 8 bases fit TRBD1. Germline V gene lookup returns CDR1 KGHSH and CDR2 LQKENI. This CDR3 is built from 15 residues. Trimming cost V 4 bases and J 4 bases; bases outside gene matches: 8. In DNA form, the CDR3 reads TGTGCCAGCTCACTTAGGGGACAGGCGGGCTATGGCTACACCTTC. Protein product: CASSLRGQAGYGYTF.

J is TRBJ2-7 and V is TRBV6-1, with D perhaps matching TRBD2 (5 bases). CDR1 and CDR2 from the germline V gene are MNHNS and SASEGT. The V gene lost 2 bases and the J gene lost 6 bases, with 8 bases spanning the gap. This CDR3 has 12 amino acids. The CDR3 nucleotides read TGTGCCAGCAGTGAACTAGCAAGCGAGCAGTACTTC. This codes for CASSELASEQYF.

The chain has TRBV5-5 and TRBJ1-2; 7 positions match TRBD1. CDR1 is SGHKS and CDR2 is YYEKEE in the germline V gene (reference sequence). This CDR3 region has 14 residues. V was clipped by 1 base and J by 2 bases; unmatched bases: 2. The chain's CDR3 is CASSLKGANYGYTF. The CDR3 nucleotides read TGTGCCAGCAGCTTGAAGGGGGCGAACTATGGCTACACCTTC.

This chain links TRBV29-1 with TRBJ2-5, with D maybe TRBD2 (5 bases). Per germline, CDR1 SQVTM and CDR2 ANQGSEA. The CDR3 covers 12 residues. V lost 7 bases to trimming and J lost 1 base, with 10 bases between them. The CDR3 reads CSAPGSQETQYF. The CDR3 DNA sequence: TGCAGCGCTCCGGGGAGCCAAGAGACCCAGTACTTC.

The chain carries TRBV2 and TRBJ2-3; D unresolved. Trimming stripped 3 bases from V and 1 base from J, with 14 bases between. Germline V gives CDR1 SNHLY, CDR2 FYNNEI. The CDR3 is 16 amino acids. The CDR3 reads CASSDVREAGTDTQYF. CDR3 DNA: TGTGCCAGCAGTGATGTTCGAGAGGCGGGCACAGATACGCAGTATTTT.

The genes are TRBV28 and TRBJ2-1, with 8 bases that match TRBD1. V trimming: 7 bases; J trimming: 2 bases; junction bases outside the gene matches: 22. The CDR3 spans 20 residues. Germline V gives CDR1 MDHEN, CDR2 SYDVKM. In nucleotides, the CDR3 is TGTGCCAGCAACACACCCGCCGGGACAGGTAACCCCTGGGCCTACAATGAGCAGTTCTTC. Translated: CASNTPAGTGNPWAYNEQFF.

This chain links TRBV24-1 with TRBJ1-3, with D maybe TRBD1 (6 bases). CDR1 KGHDR and CDR2 SFDVKD come from the germline V gene. The V end was cut by 0 bases, the J end by 0 bases, with 11 bases between. The CDR3 length is 17 residues. CDR3 nucleotides: TGTGCCACCAGTGATTTGGGCAGGGGCTCCTCTGGAAACACCATATATTTT. Its translation: CATSDLGRGSSGNTIYF.

The chain combines TRBV25-1 with TRBJ1-2; TRBD1 is a possible D gene (6 bases). The CDR3 runs to 13 residues. The germline V and J ends were trimmed by 4 bases and 6 bases, with 12 bases remaining between them. CDR1 is MGHDK and CDR2 is SYGVNS in the germline V gene. The CDR3 here is CASSVHRDNGYTF. CDR3 bases: TGTGCCAGCAGTGTACACAGGGATAATGGCTACACCTTC.

The chain links TRBV30 to TRBJ2-1; 7 bases are a match to TRBD1. The CDR3 is made up of 17 amino acids. Trimming cost V 6 bases and J 0 bases; bases outside gene matches: 14. CDR1 and CDR2 (germline): GTSNPN, SVGIG (reference sequence). The CDR3 DNA is TGTGCCTGCACTATTCAGACAGGGCTGAGCTCCTACAATGAGCAGTTCTTC. It is translated as CACTIQTGLSSYNEQFF.

This clone was observed once. The chain recombines TRBV27 with TRBJ1-1, with TRBD1 matching over 9 bases. V lost 7 bases to trimming and J lost 8 bases; unmatched junction nucleotides: 11. CDR1 MNHEY and CDR2 SMNVEV come from the germline V gene (reference sequence). The CDR3 sequence is 14 residues long. The CDR3 DNA reads as TGTGCCAGCAACACCAACCGGGACAGGGCCGAAGCTTTCTTT. This sequence encodes CASNTNRDRAEAFF.

The chain carries TRBV19 and TRBJ1-1, with 8 bases matching TRBD1. This CDR3 comprises 18 residues. Germline values: CDR1 LNHDA, CDR2 SQIVND (reference sequence). J lost 4 bases, V lost 4 bases, and 17 bases had no gene match. The DNA of the CDR3 is TGTGCCAGTAGTACGGAAACCTCAGGGGGCGCAGGGGTCACTGAAGCTTTCTTT. Residues: CASSTETSGGAGVTEAFF.

This chain connects TRBV6-1 to TRBJ2-2; 13 nucleotides line up with TRBD2. J lost 7 bases, V lost 1 base, and 0 bases had no gene match. In germline, CDR1 is MNHNS, CDR2 SASEGT. The CDR3 totals 15 residues. Written as DNA, the CDR3 is TGTGCCAGCAGTGAAGGGACTAGCGGGAGCGGGGAGCTGTTTTTT. This sequence encodes CASSEGTSGSGELFF.

The J gene is TRBJ2-3, the V gene TRBV5-4; a possible D gene is TRBD2 (5 bases). The CDR3 has 14 residues. Germline CDR1 is SGHNT and CDR2 is YYREEE (reference sequence). Trimming cost V 3 bases and J 0 bases, with 8 bases left between them. CDR3 in amino acids: CASSSAVSTDTQYF. The DNA for the CDR3 is TGTGCCAGCAGCTCAGCGGTGAGCACAGATACGCAGTATTTT.

The V and J genes are TRBV7-9 and TRBJ2-4, with a weak D call TRBD1 (7 bases). V was shortened by 5 bases and J by 7 bases, with 9 bases between the two germline ends. The CDR3 is 12 amino acids. Germline loops: CDR1 SEHNR, CDR2 FQNEAQ (reference sequence). The CDR3 here is CASSAGQNIQYF. The CDR3 nucleotides read TGTGCCAGCAGCGCGGGACAGAACATTCAGTACTTC.

This clone was picked up a small number of times. The CDR3 region is CASSGDRGMDSPLHF. The DNA of the CDR3 is TGTGCCAGCAGCGGAGACAGGGGGATGGATTCACCCCTCCACTTT. The rearrangement joins TRBV5-4 to TRBJ1-6; 9 bases fit TRBD1. In germline, CDR1 is SGHNT, CDR2 YYREEE (reference sequence). Germline trimming cut 4 bases from V and 8 bases from J; bases unmatched to any gene: 7. The CDR3 totals 15 residues.

The chain employs TRBV2 and TRBJ2-1, with a weak D call TRBD1 (6 bases). Germline loops: CDR1 SNHLY, CDR2 FYNNEI. Trimming removed 4 bases from V and 4 bases from J, with 14 bases in between. The length of the CDR3 is 15 residues. This CDR3 reads CASSGDRYGYNEQFF. The CDR3 DNA reads TGTGCCAGCAGTGGAGACAGGTACGGGTACAATGAGCAGTTCTTC.

This chain joins TRBV7-2 and TRBJ2-3; D is unresolved. CDR3 size: 15 residues. Trimming removed 5 bases from V and 2 bases from J, with 14 bases in between. Per the germline V gene, CDR1 is SGHTA and CDR2 is FQGNSA. CDR3 sequence (DNA): TGTGCCAGCAGCCCACGGAAGTTTGTCACAGATACGCAGTATTTT. This sequence encodes CASSPRKFVTDTQYF.

This clone was seen just once. This chain joins TRBV9 and TRBJ2-7, with 7 positions matching TRBD1. This CDR3 is 14 amino acids long. Germline CDR1 reads SGDLS; CDR2 reads YYNGEE. V trimming: 0 bases; J trimming: 5 bases; junction bases outside the gene matches: 5. In DNA, the CDR3 is TGTGCCAGCAGCGTAGAGGGACAGCCCCACGAGCAGTACTTC. As protein: CASSVEGQPHEQYF.

The chain is built from TRBV6-4 and TRBJ2-6; 8 bases fit TRBD1. The trim removed 6 bases at V and 0 bases at J, leaving 4 bases unmatched. This CDR3 spans 16 amino acids. Germline V gene data show CDR1 as MRHNA and CDR2 as SNTAGT. The CDR3 DNA is TGTGCCAGCAGCCCCACAGGGGGCTCTGGGGCCAACGTCCTGACTTTC. It yields the protein CASSPTGGSGANVLTF.

The chain joins TRBV5-1 to TRBJ2-2; maybe TRBD1 (5 bases). Germline CDR1 and CDR2: SGHRS and YFSETQ. The CDR3 length is 16 residues. V gave up 4 bases and J gave up 3 bases, with 16 bases separating them. The CDR3: CASSLHDSRDTGELFF. DNA of the CDR3: TGCGCCAGCAGCCTACACGACAGCCGGGACACCGGGGAGCTGTTTTTT.

The chain carries TRBV30 and TRBJ1-5; weak D call: TRBD1 (5 bases). Per the germline V gene, CDR1 is GTSNPN and CDR2 is SVGIG (reference sequence). Trimming removed 3 bases at V and 0 bases at J, with 9 bases between. The CDR3 contains 14 residues. The CDR3 is CAWRGETSNQPQHF. As DNA, the CDR3 is TGTGCCTGGAGAGGGGAAACTAGCAATCAGCCCCAGCATTTT.

The chain uses TRBV7-2 and TRBJ2-1; 7 nucleotides line up with TRBD1. CDR1 SGHTA and CDR2 FQGNSA come from the germline V gene. With V trimmed by 5 bases and J by 5 bases, 6 bases remained unmatched. The CDR3 spans 14 residues. CDR3: CASSPGTANNEQFF. The CDR3, as DNA: TGTGCCAGCAGCCCCGGGACAGCCAACAATGAGCAGTTCTTC.

V and J are TRBV19 and TRBJ1-3; D ambiguous. This CDR3 is built from 15 residues. V was pared by 5 bases and J by 4 bases, with 15 bases between. Germline V gene sequence: CDR1 LNHDA, CDR2 SQIVND (reference sequence). CDR3 residues: CASSLTRAYGNTIYF. Written as DNA, the CDR3 is TGTGCCAGTAGTTTAACCCGGGCGTACGGAAACACCATATATTTT. Supplemented by reference TRBV19 and TRBJ1-3, the full variable domain reads DGGITQSPKYLFRKEGQNVTLSCEQNLNHDAMYWYRQDPGQGLRLIYYSQIVNDFQKGDIAEGYSVSREKKESFPLTVTSAQKNPTAFYLCASSLTRAYGNTIYFGEGSWLTVV.

This clone was detected once. The chain has TRBV24-1 and TRBJ2-1; possibly TRBD1 or TRBD2 for D (5 bases each). The V gene lost 9 bases and the J gene lost 3 bases, with 20 bases spanning the gap. The CDR3 is made up of 16 amino acids. Per the germline V gene, CDR1 is KGHDR and CDR2 is SFDVKD. The CDR3 coding sequence is TGTGCCACCCCAAAGTGGGAAAGGGGAGACTACAATGAGCAGTTCTTC. It specifies CATPKWERGDYNEQFF.

The V gene is TRBV10-3, the J gene TRBJ1-1; tentatively, D is TRBD1 (6 bases). The length of the CDR3 is 11 residues. Trimming shortened V by 6 bases and J by 7 bases, and 9 bases separated the two germline ends. The V gene's germline CDR1 is ENHRY and CDR2 SYGVKD. CDR3 amino acids: CAIRDRDEAFF. As DNA, the CDR3 is TGTGCCATCAGGGACAGAGATGAAGCTTTCTTT.

The J gene is TRBJ2-1, the V gene TRBV7-9, with TRBD1 identical over 7 bases. The germline V gene has CDR1 SEHNR and CDR2 FQNEAQ (reference sequence). The V gene end was trimmed by 5 bases and the J gene end by 6 bases; junction bases not matched to a gene: 7. This CDR3 has 14 amino acids. CDR3 in DNA: TGTGCCAGCAGCAACAACCCAGGGGGCAATGAGCAGTTCTTC. It is translated as CASSNNPGGNEQFF. Variable domain in full (rest from reference TRBV7-9 and TRBJ2-1): DTGVSQNPRHKITKRGQNVTFRCDPISEHNRLYWYRQTLGQGPEFLTYFQNEAQLEKSRLLSDRFSAERPKGSFSTLEIQRTEQGDSAMYLCASSNNPGGNEQFFGPGTRLTVL.

V gene TRBV2 combines with J gene TRBJ2-7, with TRBD1 as a possible D gene (5 bases). The CDR3 consists of 13 residues. Looked up from germline, CDR1 is SNHLY and CDR2 is FYNNEI. Trimming shortened V by 6 bases and J by 3 bases, and 12 bases separated the two germline ends. Written as DNA, the CDR3 is TGTGCCAGCAGCCCTGAAGGGGTCTACGAGCAGTACTTC. Its translation is CASSPEGVYEQYF.

This chain links TRBV6-4 with TRBJ2-3; 10 bases align to TRBD1. Germline V gene lookup returns CDR1 MRHNA and CDR2 SNTAGT. V gave up 4 bases and J gave up 5 bases; unmatched junction bases: 6. The CDR3 is 15 residues long. The CDR3 sequence is CASSAATGGGDTQYF. The CDR3 coding sequence is TGTGCCAGCAGTGCCGCGACAGGGGGCGGAGATACGCAGTATTTT.

The chain is built from TRBV7-8 and TRBJ1-2; possible D gene TRBD1, 5 bases. V gave up 2 bases and J gave up 3 bases, with 13 bases separating them. Per germline, CDR1 SGHVS and CDR2 FQNEAQ. CDR3 length: 15 amino acids. The CDR3 loop reads CASSLQGPLDYGYTF. CDR3 in DNA: TGTGCCAGCAGCTTACAGGGTCCTCTCGACTATGGCTACACCTTC.